The 27 T cell receptor beta chains presented below share a single source sample, sequenced in a study of blood T cell repertoires in COVID-19. Using immunoSEQ multiplex PCR, the repertoire was profiled, and TCRdb retains in-frame clones only, with some absent. There are about 300,000 clones in the sample; 70% to 90% occur only once, and 3.5% to 5% lies in the top ten. Input material: PBMCs or T cells enriched from blood (not recorded which). Source of these receptors: a man between 25 and 39 years old who had recovered from COVID-19.

The rearrangement joins TRBV6-5 to TRBJ2-1; the D gene is possibly TRBD2 (6 bases). Germline V gene data show CDR1 as MNHEY and CDR2 as SVGAGI. V was trimmed by 2 bases and J by 8 bases, leaving 13 bases between them. The CDR3 has 14 amino acids. CDR3 nucleotides: TGTGCCAGCAGTTACGGCGGGGTCGGTGATGAGCAGTTCTTC. This encodes CASSYGGVGDEQFF.

The CDR3 spells CAWSGTGGTQYF. In DNA form, the CDR3 reads TGTGCCTGGAGTGGAACCGGGGGGACCCAGTACTTC. The gene calls are TRBV30 and TRBJ2-5; possibly TRBD2 for D (6 bases). Germline loops: CDR1 GTSNPN, CDR2 SVGIG (reference sequence). The CDR3 is 12 amino acids. V lost 1 base and J lost 7, with 10 bases in between.

The chain recombines TRBV20-1 with TRBJ2-7; 7 positions match TRBD1. J was trimmed by 6 bases and V by 4 bases; bases with no gene match: 3. Germline-derived CDR1 and CDR2 are DFQATT and SNEGSKA (reference sequence). The CDR3 covers 11 residues. The CDR3, as DNA: TGCAGTGCTAAAACAGGGGTCGAGCAGTACTTC. This sequence encodes CSAKTGVEQYF.

The gene calls are TRBV6-5 and TRBJ1-6; the D is unclear. CDR1 and CDR2 from the germline V gene are MNHEY and SVGAGI. The CDR3 length is 15 residues. V shed 0 bases and J shed 8 bases, with 11 bases lying between them. The CDR3 coding sequence is TGTGCCAGCAGTTACTCGAACAACCAGGATTCACCCCTCCACTTT. Its protein is CASSYSNNQDSPLHF.

V is TRBV28 and J is TRBJ1-5, with a possible D match to TRBD1 (6 bases). This CDR3 has 14 amino acids. Germline assignment: CDR1 MDHEN and CDR2 SYDVKM. V was shortened by 5 bases and J by 2 bases, with 10 bases between the two germline ends. The CDR3 spells CASSQGRGNQPQHF. For the CDR3, the DNA is TGTGCCAGCAGTCAGGGGAGAGGCAATCAGCCCCAGCATTTT.

This clone was seen a single time. The chain uses TRBV6-4 and TRBJ2-1, with 12 nucleotides matching TRBD2. The ends lost 5 bases at V and 6 bases at J; junction bases unmatched: 5. The CDR3 is 15 amino acids. CDR1 is MRHNA, CDR2 SNTAGT, per germline. CDR3 residues: CASSLAGGVLNEQFF. The CDR3, as DNA: TGTGCCAGCAGTCTAGCGGGAGGGGTACTCAATGAGCAGTTCTTC.

Turning to this clone: The junction departs from the called germline gene at one end, perhaps through a read error. The rearrangement links TRBV6-5 to TRBJ2-5, with a tentative D call TRBD1 (6 bases). Germline loops: CDR1 MNHEY, CDR2 SVGAGI. This CDR3 comprises 15 residues. The CDR3 region is CASSYTHGQQGTQYF. The CDR3 DNA reads as TGTGCCAGCAGTTACACCCACGGACAGCAAGGGACCCAGTACTTC.

This chain links TRBV19 with TRBJ2-2; 11 nucleotides match TRBD2. The CDR3 spans 16 residues. V shed 3 bases, J shed 2 bases, and the junction held 2 bases outside the gene matches. Germline CDR1 LNHDA, CDR2 SQIVND (reference sequence). The CDR3 loop is CASSIGTSGNTGELFF. Written as DNA, the CDR3 is TGTGCCAGTAGTATCGGGACTAGCGGAAACACCGGGGAGCTGTTTTTT.

The chain employs TRBV13 and TRBJ2-5; 12 bases fit TRBD2. J was trimmed by 6 bases and V by 8 bases; bases with no gene match: 10. This CDR3 region has 15 residues. CDR1 PRHDT and CDR2 FYEKMQ come from the germline V gene (reference sequence). The CDR3 reads CASSLLAGGRKTQYF. The CDR3 nucleotides read TGTGCCAGCTCTCTTCTAGCGGGGGGGCGCAAGACCCAGTACTTC.

This chain connects TRBV19 to TRBJ2-7; D gene uncertain. Germline V lookup: CDR1 LNHDA, CDR2 SQIVND (reference sequence). This CDR3 has 15 residues. Trimming removed 1 base from V and 1 base from J, with 11 bases in between. CDR3 loop: CASSIGSETSYEQYF. The CDR3 DNA reads TGTGCCAGTAGTATAGGTAGTGAGACTTCCTACGAGCAGTACTTC. The full variable domain, in which reference TRBV19 and TRBJ2-7 provide the parts outside the CDR3, is DGGITQSPKYLFRKEGQNVTLSCEQNLNHDAMYWYRQDPGQGLRLIYYSQIVNDFQKGDIAEGYSVSREKKESFPLTVTSAQKNPTAFYLCASSIGSETSYEQYFGPGTRLTVT.

CDR3 nucleotides: TGTGCCAGCAGGAGAGAGGGCGGACTTGAAGCTTTCTTT. Translation gives CASRREGGLEAFF. The chain uses TRBV21-1 and TRBJ1-1. TRBV21-1 is labeled a pseudogene. CDR3 length: 13 residues.

This clone came up once. V is TRBV11-1 and J is TRBJ2-2; D is undetermined. V dropped 1 base and J dropped 7 bases, with 7 bases sitting between them. Germline V CDR1 and CDR2: SGHAT, FQDESV (reference sequence). The CDR3 is 13 residues long. DNA for the CDR3: TGTGCCAGCAGCTTAGAGCGTAACGGGGAGCTGTTTTTT. Amino acids: CASSLERNGELFF.

This CDR3 reads CASSESGRGSPLHF. The CDR3 bases are TGTGCCAGCAGTGAATCCGGACGGGGATCACCCCTCCACTTT. This chain uses TRBV6-1 with TRBJ1-6; D not resolved. The V end was cut by 2 bases, the J end by 10 bases, with 12 bases between. CDR1 is MNHNS and CDR2 is SASEGT in the germline V gene. The CDR3 is 14 residues long.

V usage is TRBV18 and J usage is TRBJ2-1, with D possibly TRBD2 on 6 matching bases. Germline loops: CDR1 KGHSH, CDR2 LQKENI. V was trimmed by 8 bases and J by 0 bases, leaving 17 bases between them. The CDR3 is 16 residues long. The CDR3 nucleotides are TGTGCCAGCACCCCCGGGCGGCGGGGCTCCTACAATGAGCAGTTCTTC. Its translation is CASTPGRRGSYNEQFF.

The chain is built from TRBV28 and TRBJ2-5; no reliable D call. V dropped 6 bases and J dropped 3 bases, with 17 bases sitting between them. Germline CDR1 and CDR2: MDHEN and SYDVKM. CDR3 length: 15 amino acids. CDR3 nucleotide sequence: TGTGCCAGCAGCACGCACGGCGGCCAAAAAGAGACCCAGTACTTC. It specifies CASSTHGGQKETQYF.

The chain combines TRBV6-6 with TRBJ1-2, with TRBD1 matching over 7 bases. V shed 0 bases, J shed 6 bases, and the junction held 7 bases outside the gene matches. The CDR3 is 15 residues long. Germline CDR1 is MNHNY and CDR2 is SVGAGI (reference sequence). The CDR3 region is CASSYSWPQGDGYTF. The CDR3 DNA sequence: TGTGCCAGCAGTTACTCGTGGCCCCAGGGGGATGGCTACACCTTC.

The CDR3 coding sequence is TGTGCCAGCAGCGTAGGGGGGAGGGGGTCCCAAGAGACCCAGTACTTC. Translation gives CASSVGGRGSQETQYF. The J gene is TRBJ2-5, the V gene TRBV9, with D perhaps TRBD2 (7 bases). Germline loops: CDR1 SGDLS, CDR2 YYNGEE. This CDR3 is 16 amino acids long. Trimming shortened V by 0 bases and J by 1 base, and 13 bases separated the two germline ends.

V and J are TRBV5-1 and TRBJ1-4; a weak D match, TRBD1 (5 bases). The CDR3 is made up of 13 amino acids. V lost 4 bases and J 8 bases, leaving 12 bases between the germline ends. Looked up from germline, CDR1 is SGHRS and CDR2 is YFSETQ. The CDR3 spells CASSRGSNEKLFF. In DNA, the CDR3 is TGCGCCAGCAGCCGGGGGTCGAACGAAAAACTGTTTTTT.

This chain joins TRBV30 and TRBJ1-4; 8 nucleotides agree with TRBD1. The V gene's germline CDR1 is GTSNPN and CDR2 SVGIG (reference sequence). The CDR3 is made up of 15 amino acids. The trim removed 4 bases at V and 8 bases at J, leaving 12 bases unmatched. Here the CDR3 reads CAWNPTGTGREKLFF. In DNA form, the CDR3 reads TGTGCCTGGAACCCTACCGGGACAGGTCGAGAAAAACTGTTTTTT.

The chain uses TRBV6-4 and TRBJ1-1; 11 nucleotides match TRBD1. The CDR3 sequence is 17 residues long. J gave up 6 bases and V 7 bases, and 16 bases lay outside the gene matches. Germline assignment: CDR1 MRHNA and CDR2 SNTAGT. In DNA, the CDR3 is TGTGCCAGCAATCCAACCGGGACAGGGGGGGTTGGGCCTGAAGCTTTCTTT. Translation gives CASNPTGTGGVGPEAFF.

This chain joins TRBV30 and TRBJ2-7; the match to TRBD2 covers 8 bases. Germline V gene sequence: CDR1 GTSNPN, CDR2 SVGIG (reference sequence). Trimming at V came to 3 bases and at J to 5 bases, leaving 12 bases not matched to a gene. This CDR3 comprises 15 residues. CDR3 sequence reads: CAWRSPGLVLHEQYF. In DNA, the CDR3 is TGTGCCTGGAGATCACCGGGACTAGTTCTTCACGAGCAGTACTTC.

The chain couples TRBV9 to TRBJ1-1; D ambiguous. The V end lost 5 bases, the J end lost 1 base, and 18 bases lay between the germline ends. Germline CDR1 and CDR2: SGDLS and YYNGEE. This CDR3 contains 16 residues. The CDR3: CASSLGGFEGNTEAFF. In DNA form, the CDR3 reads TGTGCCAGCAGTCTAGGAGGGTTTGAGGGGAACACTGAAGCTTTCTTT. The complete variable domain, with remaining parts taken from reference TRBV9 and TRBJ1-1, reads DSGVTQTPKHLITATGQRVTLRCSPRSGDLSVYWYQQSLDQGLQFLIQYYNGEERAKGNILERFSAQQFPDLHSELNLSSLELGDSALYFCASSLGGFEGNTEAFFGQGTRLTVV.

The chain carries TRBV5-1 and TRBJ2-7, with 8 bases lining up with TRBD1. CDR1 and CDR2 from the germline V gene are SGHRS and YFSETQ. The CDR3 consists of 16 residues. V was clipped by 4 bases and J by 4 bases; unmatched bases: 13. CDR3 sequence reads: CASSPAMVRDRYEQYF. In nucleotides, the CDR3 is TGCGCCAGCAGCCCGGCCATGGTCCGGGACAGGTACGAGCAGTACTTC.

The chain couples TRBV5-6 to TRBJ2-3; TRBD2 matches 8 bases. Unmatched junction bases numbered 4, after V lost 4 bases and J lost 0 bases. In germline, CDR1 is SGHDT, CDR2 YYEEEE. There are 15 residues in the CDR3. DNA for the CDR3: TGTGCCAGCAGCGCGGGACTAGAGAGCACAGATACGCAGTATTTT. It is translated as CASSAGLESTDTQYF. The full variable domain, completed using reference TRBV5-6 and TRBJ2-3, is DAGVTQSPTHLIKTRGQQVTLRCSPKSGHDTVSWYQQALGQGPQFIFQYYEEEERQRGNFPDRFSGHQFPNYSSELNVNALLLGDSALYLCASSAGLESTDTQYFGPGTRLTVL.

This clone came up many times. The chain has TRBV24-1 and TRBJ2-2, with 7 bases fitting TRBD1. Germline V gene lookup returns CDR1 KGHDR and CDR2 SFDVKD. Germline trimming cut 4 bases from V and 3 bases from J; bases unmatched to any gene: 7. This CDR3 has 16 amino acids. CDR3 residues: CATSDPDRVYTGELFF. In DNA, the CDR3 is TGTGCCACCAGTGACCCCGACAGGGTATACACCGGGGAGCTGTTTTTT.

The genes are TRBV7-9 and TRBJ2-1; TRBD1 is a possible D gene (5 bases). The CDR3 runs 15 residues. The germline V and J ends were trimmed by 0 bases and 8 bases, with 14 bases remaining between them. The germline V gene encodes CDR1 SEHNR and CDR2 FQNEAQ (reference sequence). Here the CDR3 reads CASSLAGAPRDEQFF. In DNA, the CDR3 is TGTGCCAGCAGCTTAGCAGGGGCCCCCAGGGATGAGCAGTTCTTC.

This clone has just a few counts. The chain carries TRBV28 and TRBJ2-6, with a tentative D call TRBD2 (5 bases). Germline V gene sequence: CDR1 MDHEN, CDR2 SYDVKM. CDR3 length equals 15 residues. V lost 5 bases, J lost 3 bases, and 11 bases lay in between. The CDR3 sequence: CASSRTGFGANVLTF. CDR3 nucleotide sequence: TGTGCCAGCAGTCGGACTGGCTTTGGGGCCAACGTCCTGACTTTC. Complete variable domain (other parts from reference TRBV28 and TRBJ2-6): DVKVTQSSRYLVKRTGEKVFLECVQDMDHENMFWYRQDPGLGLRLIYFSYDVKMKEKGDIPEGYSVSREKKERFSLILESASTNQTSMYLCASSRTGFGANVLTFGAGSRLTVL.